Listed below are T cell receptor beta chains from one sample, sequenced in a study of regulatory T cells in long-lasting Graves disease. In TCRdb, the multiplex PCR reads were re-called with MiXCR into one record per CDR3 protein. The table shows 390,000 or so distinct CDR3 sequences, with 10% to 15% occurring only once. This sample also belongs to another study, concerning T cells in Graves' hyperthyroidism and ophthalmopathy.

The sample was peripheral blood mononuclear cells (PBMCs), taken at new diagnosis, from a patient treated with antithyroid drugs. Receptor source: a woman between 18 and 29 years old with Graves disease. Both conserved end residues are part of each CDR3. A D gene is named only where the DNA matches it firmly. Some rows mark clone size as missing; the rest say once, few, many or name a class of expanded clone.

DNA: TGCAGTGCTAGTCCTGGACTAGCGAGTTTCACAGATACGCAGTATTTT
CDR3: CSASPGLASFTDTQYF
V: TRBV20-1
J: TRBJ2-3
size: few
D: TRBD2

DNA: TGCAGCGTTGAAGACGCGATTGATAGATCCCTAGAGACCCAGTACTTC
CDR3: CSVEDAIDRSLETQYF
V: TRBV29-1
J: TRBJ2-5
size: many
D: NA

DNA: TGTGCCAGCAGCACTCACAAGAAGTTCCAAGAGACCCAGTACTTC
CDR3: CASSTHKKFQETQYF
V: TRBV7-6
J: TRBJ2-5
size: NA
D: NA

DNA: TGTGCCAGCACCGGGGAATGGACAGTGAACACCGGGGAGCTGTTTTTT
CDR3: CASTGEWTVNTGELFF
V: TRBV6-1
J: TRBJ2-2
size: many
D: NA

DNA: TGCGCCAGCAGCCAAGGAGCACAGATCTCTGGAAACACCATATATTTT
CDR3: CASSQGAQISGNTIYF
V: TRBV4-3
J: TRBJ1-3
size: few
D: NA

DNA: TGTGCCAGCAGTTCTAGGGGCACCGGGGAGCTGTTTTTT
CDR3: CASSSRGTGELFF
V: TRBV12-3/TRBV12-4
J: TRBJ2-2
size: many
D: NA

DNA: TGTGCCAGCAGCTCCTCTCCGGGACGGCGCTACGAGCAGTACTTC
CDR3: CASSSSPGRRYEQYF
V: TRBV11-1
J: TRBJ2-7
size: many
D: NA

DNA: TGTGCCAGCAGTTTCGCCCCCGAGAATTCTAACTATGGCTACACCTTC
CDR3: CASSFAPENSNYGYTF
V: TRBV27
J: TRBJ1-2
size: many
D: NA

DNA: TGCAGTGCTAAGGAAGAGGTGAACACTGAAGCTTTCTTT
CDR3: CSAKEEVNTEAFF
V: TRBV20-1
J: TRBJ1-1
size: many
D: NA

DNA: TGTGCCAGCAGCTTAGGGGTGGGCAGCTTCACAGATACGCAGTATTTT
CDR3: CASSLGVGSFTDTQYF
V: TRBV7-9
J: TRBJ2-3
size: many
D: NA

DNA: TGTGCCAGCAGTGGCGCCGGGCCCGGGGGTGCAGATACGCAGTATTTT
CDR3: CASSGAGPGGADTQYF
V: TRBV2
J: TRBJ2-3
size: many
D: NA

DNA: TGTGCCAGCAGTAACAAACAGGGTTCGGACCTCCGTCTCTTCGTGCAGTACTTC
CDR3: CASSNKQGSDLRLFVQYF
V: TRBV27
J: TRBJ2-7
size: many
D: NA

DNA: TGTGCCAGCAGTTTTCGTGGACTAGCGGGAGTTCGGGAGACCCAGTACTTC
CDR3: CASSFRGLAGVRETQYF
V: TRBV28
J: TRBJ2-5
size: many
D: TRBD2

DNA: TGTGCCAGCAGTTCTAGGGACAGGGGAATCTATGGCTACACCTTC
CDR3: CASSSRDRGIYGYTF
V: TRBV28
J: TRBJ1-2
size: many
D: TRBD1

DNA: TGTGCCAGCAGCGAAGCCCCGGGCGGGACTGAAGCTTTCTTT
CDR3: CASSEAPGGTEAFF
V: TRBV7-2
J: TRBJ1-1
size: many
D: NA

DNA: TGTGCCAGTAGCCCGCGGGCTAGCGACGAGCAGTACTTC
CDR3: CASSPRASDEQYF
V: TRBV19
J: TRBJ2-7
size: few
D: NA

DNA: TGTGCCACCGGGGGCCACAGCAATCAGCCCCAGCATTTT
CDR3: CATGGHSNQPQHF
V: TRBV19
J: TRBJ1-5
size: few
D: NA

DNA: TGTGCCAGTAGTATCGCTCTTCCCACCGGGGAGCTGTTTTTT
CDR3: CASSIALPTGELFF
V: TRBV19
J: TRBJ2-2
size: many
D: NA

DNA: TGCGCCAGCAGCGAACAGGGGGCTGGCCCCCAAGAGACCCAGTACTTC
CDR3: CASSEQGAGPQETQYF
V: TRBV5-1
J: TRBJ2-5
size: NA
D: TRBD1

DNA: TGTGCCAGCAGTTGGGTGGCCGGGGAGCTGTTTTTT
CDR3: CASSWVAGELFF
V: TRBV6-5
J: TRBJ2-2
size: many
D: NA

DNA: TGTGCCAGCAGGCCGCAAGGACAGGCGGTCGTGACAGATACGCAGTATTTT
CDR3: CASRPQGQAVVTDTQYF
V: TRBV28
J: TRBJ2-3
size: many
D: TRBD1

DNA: TGTGCCAGCATCGACAGGACTGGAAATGAGCAGTTCTTC
CDR3: CASIDRTGNEQFF
V: TRBV7-2
J: TRBJ2-1
size: few
D: NA

DNA: TGTGCCAGTAGTCCTTCCTTGGCAGGGAGCAATCAGCCCCAGCATTTT
CDR3: CASSPSLAGSNQPQHF
V: TRBV19
J: TRBJ1-5
size: NA
D: NA

DNA: TGCAGTGCTAGGCGGGCTAGCGGGAGCGAGACCCAGTACTTC
CDR3: CSARRASGSETQYF
V: TRBV20-1
J: TRBJ2-5
size: few
D: TRBD2

DNA: TGTGCCAGCAGTCCCCCCGTGGGCCATCGGGGCACCGGGGAGCTGTTTTTT
CDR3: CASSPPVGHRGTGELFF
V: TRBV12-3/TRBV12-4
J: TRBJ2-2
size: many
D: NA

DNA: TGTGCCAGCAGAGACTGGGACAGGCGGGACACTGAAGCTTTCTTT
CDR3: CASRDWDRRDTEAFF
V: TRBV6-2/TRBV6-3
J: TRBJ1-1
size: many
D: TRBD1

DNA: TGTGCCAGCAGCCCTTATGGGGGACAGGGGGCCTACGAGCAGTACTTC
CDR3: CASSPYGGQGAYEQYF
V: TRBV14
J: TRBJ2-7
size: NA
D: TRBD1

DNA: TGTGCCATGCGACAGGGGGCAAACACTGAAGCTTTCTTT
CDR3: CAMRQGANTEAFF
V: TRBV10-3
J: TRBJ1-1
size: many
D: TRBD1

DNA: TGTGCCAGCAGCCAAAGGGGAGGGGGCGCTTACTATGGCTGCACCTTC
CDR3: CASSQRGGGAYYGCTF
V: TRBV7-2
J: TRBJ1-2
size: NA
D: TRBD1

DNA: TGTGCCAGCCGATTACGTTACCGGGACGCTCACTATAATTCACCCCTCCACTTT
CDR3: CASRLRYRDAHYNSPLHF
V: TRBV7-8
J: TRBJ1-6
size: NA
D: NA

DNA: TGTGCCAGCAGGGGGGGGGGACCGACGGAGACCCAGTACTTC
CDR3: CASRGGGPTETQYF
V: TRBV5-4
J: TRBJ2-5
size: NA
D: TRBD2

DNA: TGTGCCACCAGCAGTCCCCTTTGGGGCGGAGGCTACACCTTC
CDR3: CATSSPLWGGGYTF
V: TRBV15
J: TRBJ1-2
size: NA
D: NA

DNA: TGTGCCAGTGGTCGGGTAGACCGATATAATTCACCCCTCCACTTT
CDR3: CASGRVDRYNSPLHF
V: TRBV13
J: TRBJ1-6
size: NA
D: NA

DNA: TGTGCCTGGAGTGTACTTGGACAGGGAGACTATGGCTACACCTTC
CDR3: CAWSVLGQGDYGYTF
V: TRBV30
J: TRBJ1-2
size: many
D: TRBD1

DNA: TGCGCCAGCAGCCGCGGACTAGCGGGGTCTAGCACAGATACGCAGTATTTT
CDR3: CASSRGLAGSSTDTQYF
V: TRBV5-1
J: TRBJ2-3
size: few
D: TRBD2

DNA: TGTGCCAGCAGCGTAGGTCCGGGAACGTTGAACACTGAAGCTTTCTTT
CDR3: CASSVGPGTLNTEAFF
V: TRBV9
J: TRBJ1-1
size: many
D: NA

DNA: TGTGCCGTCCTGGGGACAGACACCGGGGAGCTGTTTTTT
CDR3: CAVLGTDTGELFF
V: TRBV10-3
J: TRBJ2-2
size: many
D: TRBD1

DNA: TGTGCCAGCACCCTACTAGCGTTAAGCTACAATGAGCAGTTCTTC
CDR3: CASTLLALSYNEQFF
V: TRBV12-3/TRBV12-4
J: TRBJ2-1
size: many
D: TRBD2

DNA: TGTGCCACCAGTGGCAGGCTCGGGACGCCAGCAAAAAACTACAATGAGCAGTTCTTC
CDR3: CATSGRLGTPAKNYNEQFF
V: TRBV24-1
J: TRBJ2-1
size: few
D: NA

DNA: TGTGCCATCAGGACGCCAAGTAAGGGGGCCGCTGAAGCTTTCTTT
CDR3: CAIRTPSKGAAEAFF
V: TRBV10-3
J: TRBJ1-1
size: many
D: TRBD1

DNA: TGTGCCAGCAGTCCCCGGGGGTGGGAGCAGTTCTTC
CDR3: CASSPRGWEQFF
V: TRBV12-3/TRBV12-4
J: TRBJ2-1
size: many
D: NA